The text below deals with one T cell receptor beta chain. Its specificity is unknown. The data belong to a study of CD8 T cells in Susac syndrome. RNA, at roughly 0.5 to 1 ug, was reverse transcribed with random hexamers. Across 54 Vbeta and 13 Jbeta, immunoSEQ multiplex PCR amplified TCR beta CDR3. Each CDR3 protein is one row after TCRdb ran MiXCR on the immunoSEQ multiplex PCR reads. This table has around 56,000 distinct CDR3 sequences, around nine tenths appearing once. This CDR3 spans 12 amino acids. Germline CDR1 and CDR2: MDHEN and SYDVKM. V dropped 5 bases and J dropped 7 bases, with 11 bases sitting between them. Study-wide findings and caveats: Regarding the TCR sequencing and HLA analysis, the study admitted that a relatively small number of individuals were involved.

The sequence derives from a human donor in good health. The chain has TRBV28 and TRBJ1-1; tentative D call: TRBD1 (5 bases). Material: CD8+ T cells from PBMCs. The CDR3 DNA is TGTGCCAGCAGTCCGGGACGGATTGAAGCTTTCTTT. Protein sequence: CASSPGRIEAFF.